This entry features one TCR beta chain sequence. The treatment: oral pan-JAK inhibitor, 5-10 mg twice daily. The data belong to a study of CD8+ T cells in alopecia areata. Extracted from the samples, RNA was reverse transcribed into cDNA to serve as the sequencing template. The data were produced by immunoSEQ multiplex PCR, yet TCRdb's version contains in-frame clones alone and is incomplete. The sample shows 100,000 to 130,000 clones, roughly 84% of them seen only once. The V gene's germline CDR1 is MNHNY and CDR2 SVGAGI (reference sequence). The CDR3 totals 14 residues. After removal of 6 bases from V and 4 bases from J, the junction contained 8 bases not matched to a gene.

This material consisted of CD8+ T cells sorted from blood, taken at week 24, from a patient treated with tofacitinib. This chain links TRBV6-6 with TRBJ1-1; 7 bases are shared with TRBD1. The clonotype comes from a human donor with alopecia areata. CDR3 protein: CASRMDRSLTEAFF. The CDR3 DNA follows: TGTGCCAGCAGGATGGACAGGTCTCTCACTGAAGCTTTCTTT.